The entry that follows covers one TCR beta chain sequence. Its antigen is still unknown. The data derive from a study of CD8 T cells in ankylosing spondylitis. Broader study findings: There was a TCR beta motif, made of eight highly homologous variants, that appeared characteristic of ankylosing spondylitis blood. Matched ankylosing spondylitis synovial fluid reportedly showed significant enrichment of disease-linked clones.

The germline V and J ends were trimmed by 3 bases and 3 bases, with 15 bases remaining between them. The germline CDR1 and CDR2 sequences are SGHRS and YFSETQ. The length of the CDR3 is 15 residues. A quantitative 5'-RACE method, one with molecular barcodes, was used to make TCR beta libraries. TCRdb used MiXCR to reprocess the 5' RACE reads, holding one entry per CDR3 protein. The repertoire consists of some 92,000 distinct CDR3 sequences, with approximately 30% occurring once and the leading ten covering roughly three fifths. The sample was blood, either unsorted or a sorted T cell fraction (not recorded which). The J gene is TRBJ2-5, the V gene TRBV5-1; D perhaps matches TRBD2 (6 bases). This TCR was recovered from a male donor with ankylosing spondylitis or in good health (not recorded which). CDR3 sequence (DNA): TGCGCCAGCAGCTGGGCCGGGACTCAAAAAGAGACCCAGTACTTC. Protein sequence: CASSWAGTQKETQYF.